The sequence of this T cell receptor (beta chain) was determined in a study of CD4 T cells in relation to SARS-CoV-2 and coronaviruses. At the level of the study: ViraFEST: approximately ten-day antigen culture of PBMCs, then TCR beta CDR3 sequencing.

Sequenced by immunoSEQ multiplex PCR; TCRdb stores in-frame clones only, minus some. The sample includes approximately 20,000 clones, 77% of them seen just once. The unexposed donors gave CD4+ T cells in 2011-2018, prior to COVID-19. Isolation of CD4+ T cells took place after less than 11 days in culture. The CDR3 extends over 11 amino acids. Germline V gene lookup returns CDR1 DFQATT and CDR2 SNEGSKA (reference sequence). Trimming cost V 4 bases and J 12 bases, with 13 bases left between them. As regards this clone: Its antigen is unidentified.

This chain uses TRBV20-1 with TRBJ2-1, with D unresolved. Sample: CD4+ T cells from PBMCs, cultured in vitro. The receptor was isolated from a human donor in good health. Written as DNA, the CDR3 is TGCAGTGCTAAGGCGCTCCTGGGGCAGTTCTTC. Its translation: CSAKALLGQFF.